There are a few counts of the clone carrying this TCR beta chain. Its antigen remains unidentified. This specimen comes from a study of T-cell memory formation after mild COVID-19. About the research overall: The TCR clusters were mostly specific to one donor.

Trimming cost V 6 bases and J 5 bases; bases outside gene matches: 6. Germline-derived CDR1 and CDR2 are DFQATT and SNEGSKA (reference sequence). The CDR3 runs 15 residues. Study-level points and caveats: Pre-infection memory held some responding clones, suggesting pre-existing cross-reactive T cells responded. Contracting clones from day 15 to 85 showed balanced CD4/CD8; later expanders favored CD4+.

Researchers used 5'RACE with constant-segment primers to make TCR alpha and TCR beta cDNA libraries that carry sample barcodes and UMIs. One entry per CDR3 protein results from TCRdb running MiXCR on the 5' RACE reads. Of 80,000 to 130,000 distinct CDR3 sequences listed, 11% are singletons. V gene TRBV20-1 combines with J gene TRBJ2-1, with TRBD2 identical over 14 bases. Specimen: PBMCs or a T cell subset sorted from them (not recorded which). The sequence derives from a man in his late teens or twenties who had mild COVID-19 (a few samples of this study predate the infection). Cell type and time point are not known. For the CDR3, the DNA is TGCAGTGCAACGGGACTAGCGGGGGACAACAATGAGCAGTTCTTC. Protein: CSATGLAGDNNEQFF.